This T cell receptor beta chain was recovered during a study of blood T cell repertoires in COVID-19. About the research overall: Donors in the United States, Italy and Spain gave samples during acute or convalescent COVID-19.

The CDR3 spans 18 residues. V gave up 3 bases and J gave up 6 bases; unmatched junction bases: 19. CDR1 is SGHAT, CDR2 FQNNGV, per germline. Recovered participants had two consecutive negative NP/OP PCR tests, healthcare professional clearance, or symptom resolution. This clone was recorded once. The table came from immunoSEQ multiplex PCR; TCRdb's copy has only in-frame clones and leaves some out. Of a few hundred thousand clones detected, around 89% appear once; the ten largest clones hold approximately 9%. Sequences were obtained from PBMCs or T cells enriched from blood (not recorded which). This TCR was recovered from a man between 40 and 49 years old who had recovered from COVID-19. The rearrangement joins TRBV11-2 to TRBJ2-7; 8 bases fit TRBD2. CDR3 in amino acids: CASSFMILAAGRGTEQYF. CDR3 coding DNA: TGTGCCAGCAGCTTCATGATACTAGCGGCTGGGAGGGGGACCGAGCAGTACTTC.